The entry below describes one TCR beta chain. These data belong to a study of blood T cell repertoires in COVID-19. In the study overall: The origin of the acute and convalescent COVID-19 samples was the United States, Italy and Spain. Sample material is recorded as cDNA or gDNA derived from T cells, B-cell-depleted T cells, or PBMCs.

This CDR3 spans 13 amino acids. The germline gives CDR1 SGHAT, CDR2 FQNNGV. The V gene end was trimmed by 5 bases and the J gene end by 11 bases; junction bases not matched to a gene: 6. As originally analysed: Reference gene primer amplification gave estimated nucleated cell counts. Only in-frame clones appear in the TCRdb table, and some are missing; sequencing was by immunoSEQ multiplex PCR. The V and J calls and clone size were taken over from that table, and D and trimming were inferred from the DNA. This table holds roughly 80,000 clones, about 72% found once. This receptor was obtained from a man aged 70-80 years with active or convalescent COVID-19. Specimen: peripheral blood. This chain connects TRBV11-2 to TRBJ1-4; 9 bases are a match to TRBD1. The chain's CDR3 is CASSPGTGPKLFF. The CDR3 bases are TGTGCCAGCAGCCCCGGGACAGGGCCTAAACTGTTTTTT.